This TCR beta chain appears in the sequencing data of a study of human T cells and chemical hapten exposure. Study overall: The use of 2% DPC on around 2 cm by around 2 cm of upper inner arm skin constituted sensitization. Variation in per-sample TCR yields came mainly from small pooled library volume differences. Study results and caveats: There were significantly more large CDR3 similarity clusters among expanded TCRs than among controls. Donors were affected by alopecia, so their immune reaction might vary from that of healthy individuals.

Time point specified: patch test 1, 2 weeks after DPC sensitization. Treatment of the sample: therapeutic diphenylcyclopropenone sensitization with weekly scalp DPC. Using its own MiXCR run on the RACE reads, TCRdb lists one record per CDR3 protein. The sample shows under 450,000 distinct CDR3 sequences, nearly 5% of them seen only once. J lost 8 bases, V lost 4 bases, and 6 bases had no gene match. Per the germline V gene, CDR1 is SGHTA and CDR2 is FQGNSA. The CDR3 loop spans 16 amino acids. This clonotype was seen at least ten times. As yet, its antigen is unknown. The V and J genes are TRBV7-2 and TRBJ2-1; 15 bases are shared with TRBD2. The clonotype was recovered from a woman in her forties or fifties with alopecia areata. Some clones in this sample may be carry-over from other donors' samples. The sample in question was whole blood, obtained in connection with sensitization to the hapten diphenylcyclopropenone (DPC). In DNA form, the CDR3 reads TGTGCCAGCAGCTCCGGGACTAGCGGGGGGAGCGATGAGCAGTTCTTC. Amino acids: CASSSGTSGGSDEQFF. The full variable domain, completed using reference TRBV7-2 and TRBJ2-1, is GAGVSQSPSNKVTEKGKDVELRCDPISGHTALYWYRQSLGQGLEFLIYFQGNSAPDKSGLPSDRFSAERTGGSVSTLTIQRTQQEDSAVYLCASSSGTSGGSDEQFFGPGTRLTVL.